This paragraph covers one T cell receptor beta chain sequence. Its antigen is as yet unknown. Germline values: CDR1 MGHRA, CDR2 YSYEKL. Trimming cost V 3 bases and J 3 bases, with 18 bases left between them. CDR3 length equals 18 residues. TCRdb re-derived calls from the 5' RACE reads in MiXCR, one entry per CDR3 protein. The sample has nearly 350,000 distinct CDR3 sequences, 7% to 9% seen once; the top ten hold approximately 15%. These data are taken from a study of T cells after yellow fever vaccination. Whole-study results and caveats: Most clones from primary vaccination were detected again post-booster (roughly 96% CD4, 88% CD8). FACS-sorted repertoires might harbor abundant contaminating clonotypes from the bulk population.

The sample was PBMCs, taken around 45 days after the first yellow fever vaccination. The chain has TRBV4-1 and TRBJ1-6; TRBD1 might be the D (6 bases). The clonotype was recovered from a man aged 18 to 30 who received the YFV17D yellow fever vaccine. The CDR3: CASSHPEGGGFYNSPLHF. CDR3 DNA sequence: TGCGCCAGCAGCCACCCGGAGGGAGGGGGTTTCTATAATTCACCCCTCCACTTT.